This T cell receptor (beta chain) comes out of a study of CD8 T cells in ankylosing spondylitis. This clonotype was seen ten or more times. Its antigen is not known. General observations from the study: Past research had described some motif variants in reactive arthritis synovial fluid and blood.

TCRdb called the 5' RACE reads again in MiXCR, with one record for every CDR3 protein. The sample carries 200,000 or so distinct CDR3 sequences, 13% recorded once. The sample consisted of blood, either unsorted or a sorted T cell fraction (not recorded which). The source is a female donor with ankylosing spondylitis or in good health (not recorded which).

CDR3 region: CASRHPSAYEQYF. The CDR3 nucleotides are TGCGCCAGCAGACACCCCAGCGCTTACGAGCAGTACTTC. V is TRBV5-1 and J is TRBJ2-7; D is undetermined. V lost 5 bases and J 4 bases, leaving 13 bases between the germline ends. CDR3 size: 13 residues. Per germline, CDR1 SGHRS and CDR2 YFSETQ.